Detailed here is one T cell receptor beta chain. The antigen is not known. V lost 8 bases and J 5 bases, leaving 20 bases between the germline ends. In germline, CDR1 is SEHNR, CDR2 FQNEAQ (reference sequence). The CDR3 runs to 15 residues. The sample is drawn from a study of identical twins. One entry per CDR3 protein, called by TCRdb with MiXCR from the 5' RACE reads. The sample contains around 510,000 distinct CDR3 sequences, roughly 13% of which appear only once. Study-level results: There was an excess of low generation probability in the out-of-frame alpha sequences that twins shared. Memory repertoires lacked the insertion deficit that abundant cord blood beta clonotypes showed. Within beta out-of-frame sequences, the excess sharing observed between twins was weaker.

The same data also contributed to another study, on yellow fever vaccine responses in identical twins.

V usage is TRBV7-9 and J usage is TRBJ2-3; the D gene could be TRBD1 or TRBD2 (7 bases each). This TCR was sampled from a woman aged 18-30 years in good health. Specimen: CD4+ T cells sorted from blood. CDR3 nucleotides: TGTGCCAGCGCCATTTCAGGGGGGGGCAGAGATACGCAGTATTTT. Protein: CASAISGGGRDTQYF.